This T cell receptor (beta chain) was observed in a study of T cell responses to AZD1222 COVID-19 vaccine. CDR3 size: 13 residues. From germline, CDR1 is SGHNT and CDR2 YENEEA. Trimming stripped 3 bases from V and 1 base from J, with 6 bases between. Notes on the study in general: The donor group comprised mostly white British people and more females; the analysis possibly underestimated clonal diversity. Mapped onto spike, vaccine-associated CD4 TCRs spanned it and were dominant at 160-218 and 743-854.

Of note for this clone: Its antigen is not identified.

Profiled with immunoSEQ multiplex PCR; TCRdb holds only in-frame clones, not every one. The profile shows over 100,000 clones, over 75% of them singletons. Sample: peripheral blood, taken on day 0 of MenACWY control vaccination. The origin of this receptor is an adult in good health. The chain couples TRBV11-3 to TRBJ1-1; D call uncertain. The CDR3 protein is CASSFRENTEAFF. The CDR3 nucleotides read TGTGCCAGCAGCTTCCGGGAGAACACTGAAGCTTTCTTT.